This TCR beta chain was captured by sequencing in a study of blood T cell repertoires in COVID-19. Study background: The cDNA or gDNA used as material had been derived from T cells, B-cell-depleted T cells, or PBMCs.

Assay used: immunoSEQ multiplex PCR; TCRdb lists only in-frame clones, some missing. The sample lists about 150,000 clones, more than 65% occurring once. This clone was seen a few times. The germline CDR1 and CDR2 sequences are MNHEY and SVGAGI. V lost 4 bases to trimming and J lost 4 bases; unmatched junction nucleotides: 9. The CDR3 has 15 residues. The TCR was taken from a man aged 70-80 years with active or convalescent COVID-19. Specimen: peripheral blood. The chain carries TRBV6-5 and TRBJ1-2, with 7 bases fitting TRBD1. The CDR3 reads CASSLARQGSYGYTF. The CDR3 region has the DNA TGTGCCAGCAGTTTAGCTAGACAGGGATCCTATGGCTACACCTTC.